This TCR beta chain was recorded in a study of T cell responses to AZD1222 COVID-19 vaccine. Broader study findings: Once two AZD1222 doses were given, Spike-specific TCR breadth and depth went up. Nearly half of spike-specific TCRs reportedly go after variant regions that carry no mutations.

Repertoires were generated with immunoSEQ multiplex PCR, while TCRdb's copy carries only in-frame clones and drops some. The sample lists about 27,000 clones, approximately 90% seen once, with 6.5% to 9.5% in the top ten. Regarding this clone: Its antigen is as yet unknown.

The CDR3 sequence is 17 residues long. Per germline, CDR1 LNHDA and CDR2 SQIVND (reference sequence). V shed 5 bases, J shed 2 bases, and the junction held 12 bases outside the gene matches. The sequenced sample was peripheral blood, obtained 28 days after the second AZD1222 dose. The TCR originated in an adult who received the AZD1222 COVID-19 vaccine. J is TRBJ2-7 and V is TRBV19; 10 nucleotides line up with TRBD2. The CDR3 nucleotides are TGTGCCAGTAGTCGGACAGCCACTAGCGGGATGGCCTACGAGCAGTACTTC. It specifies CASSRTATSGMAYEQYF.